This passage covers 32 T cell receptor beta chains from one sample sequenced in a study of regulatory T cells in long-lasting Graves disease. Through Arm-PCR of CDR3 regions and iRepertoire HTBI primers, TCR beta libraries were built. Via MiXCR, TCRdb re-called the multiplex PCR reads, giving one row per CDR3 protein. The sample consists of roughly 430,000 distinct CDR3 sequences, about a sixth of them appearing once. Sample time point: newly diagnosed GD, antithyroid drugs for less than 3 months. Generation of the TCR library employed RNA extracted from PBMCs. Another study also made use of these data, one on T cells in Graves' hyperthyroidism and ophthalmopathy.

The sample consisted of peripheral blood mononuclear cells (PBMCs), taken at new diagnosis, from a patient treated with antithyroid drugs. The receptors stem from a woman younger than 45 with Graves disease.

This clonotype was recorded a few times. The J gene is TRBJ1-2, the V gene TRBV6-5, with TRBD1 as a possible D gene (5 bases). CDR1 is MNHEY, CDR2 SVGAGI, per germline. The V end was cut by 2 bases, the J end by 6 bases, with 10 bases between. This CDR3 region has 13 residues. The CDR3 sequence is CASSYDSLDGYTF. As DNA, the CDR3 is TGTGCCAGCAGTTACGACAGCTTAGATGGCTACACCTTC.

This sequence joins TRBV6-1 and TRBJ1-5; D is uncertain. The CDR3 has 12 residues. V was clipped by 5 bases and J by 5 bases, with 7 bases between them. Germline lookup yields CDR1 MNHNS and CDR2 SASEGT. Here the CDR3 DNA reads TGTGCCAGCAGTCCTCCTCATCAGCCCCAGCATTTT. As protein: CASSPPHQPQHF.

The J gene is TRBJ2-1, the V gene TRBV28; D possibly corresponds to TRBD2 (5 bases). The CDR3 contains 15 residues. The germline V and J ends were trimmed by 7 bases and 6 bases, with 19 bases remaining between them. Per the germline V gene, CDR1 is MDHEN and CDR2 is SYDVKM. CDR3 coding DNA: TGTGCCAGCACCCCTTCGAGCTCCCGGGGCAATGAGCAGTTCTTC. Residues: CASTPSSSRGNEQFF.

This clonotype was counted ten times or more. The rearrangement links TRBV28 to TRBJ2-1, with 8 bases aligning to TRBD2. The J call is in doubt because the DNA end fits TRBJ2-7 better. Germline V gene data show CDR1 as MDHEN and CDR2 as SYDVKM. The CDR3 is 15 residues long. CDR3 nucleotide sequence: TGTGCCAGCAGTATCTTGACTAGCGCATTCTACGAGCAGTACTTC. Encoded protein: CASSILTSAFYEQYF.

Regarding this clonotype: A junction end diverges from the germline sequence, so it may reflect a read error. V is TRBV14 and J is TRBJ1-4; no clear D gene. CDR1 is SGHDN and CDR2 is FVKESK in the germline V gene. The CDR3 spans 14 residues. The CDR3 loop is CAGSQGFAGEKLFF. CDR3 nucleotide sequence: TGTGCCGGCAGCCAAGGATTCGCAGGTGAAAAACTGTTTTTT.

This clonotype was detected ten times or more. The chain uses TRBV28 and TRBJ1-4; D gene ambiguous. V shed 2 bases and J shed 7 bases, with 17 bases lying between them. Per the germline V gene, CDR1 is MDHEN and CDR2 is SYDVKM. The CDR3 contains 16 residues. The chain's CDR3 is CASSLPRTVSGEKLFF. CDR3 in DNA: TGTGCCAGCAGTTTACCGAGGACGGTCTCAGGTGAAAAACTGTTTTTT.

This clonotype was seen many times. The chain couples TRBV28 to TRBJ2-1; D not certain. From germline, CDR1 is MDHEN and CDR2 SYDVKM. There are 15 residues in the CDR3. V lost 3 bases and J lost 7, with 16 bases in between. The DNA of the CDR3 is TGTGCCAGCAGTTTCGATACACGACTTGCGAATGAGCAGTTCTTC. It translates to CASSFDTRLANEQFF.

Many counts were recorded for this clonotype. The genes are TRBV20-1 and TRBJ1-5, with 7 bases that match TRBD1. CDR1 and CDR2 (germline): DFQATT, SNEGSKA (reference sequence). The CDR3 is 14 residues long. V shed 5 bases, J shed 2 bases, and the junction held 6 bases outside the gene matches. This CDR3 is CSAPLGTGNQPQHF. In DNA form, the CDR3 reads TGCAGTGCTCCTCTGGGGACAGGCAATCAGCCCCAGCATTTT.

This clonotype was seen more than once but under ten times. The chain joins TRBV7-8 to TRBJ1-2, with D maybe TRBD1 (5 bases). Between the trimmed V and J ends, which lost 5 bases and 5 bases, there was a span of 18 bases. This CDR3 is 15 amino acids long. In germline, CDR1 is SGHVS, CDR2 FQNEAQ. The CDR3: CASSPRDLSRYGYTF. CDR3 sequence (DNA): TGTGCCAGCAGCCCCCGGGACCTCTCTCGGTATGGCTACACCTTC.

The chain recombines TRBV20-1 with TRBJ2-6; D not resolved. Trimming cost V 6 bases and J 1 base, with 10 bases left between them. The germline CDR1 and CDR2 sequences are DFQATT and SNEGSKA (reference sequence). The CDR3 is 14 amino acids. The CDR3 bases are TGCAGTGCCCAGACTGATTCTGGGGCCAACGTCCTGACTTTC. It translates to CSAQTDSGANVLTF.

At least ten counts were recorded for this clonotype. This rearrangement joins TRBV28 to TRBJ2-3; either TRBD1 or TRBD2 may supply D (5 bases each). Germline V CDR1 and CDR2: MDHEN, SYDVKM. There are 16 residues in the CDR3. The V end was cut by 7 bases, the J end by 0 bases, with 17 bases between. This CDR3 is CASNKGPNGSTDTQYF. The CDR3 bases are TGTGCCAGCAATAAGGGACCGAACGGTAGCACAGATACGCAGTATTTT.

In this sample, this clonotype turned up many times. V usage is TRBV20-1 and J usage is TRBJ2-2; 8 bases align to TRBD2. Looked up from germline, CDR1 is DFQATT and CDR2 is SNEGSKA (reference sequence). The CDR3 loop spans 15 amino acids. The V gene end was trimmed by 5 bases and the J gene end by 5 bases; junction bases not matched to a gene: 10. The DNA of the CDR3 is TGCAGTGCTCCCTCGTACCGGGAGGGAACCGGGGAGCTGTTTTTT. Its translation: CSAPSYREGTGELFF.

This clonotype appeared many times. In DNA, the CDR3 is TGTGCCAGCAGCTTAGAAGAACGGGAATTCGGCACAGATACGCAGTATTTT. Its translation is CASSLEEREFGTDTQYF. The J gene is TRBJ2-3, the V gene TRBV7-8; a weak D match, TRBD2 (5 bases). Germline lookup yields CDR1 SGHVS and CDR2 FQNEAQ. The CDR3 is made up of 17 amino acids. The V gene lost 1 base and the J gene lost 1 base, with 15 bases spanning the gap.

The table lists this clonotype with many counts. V and J are TRBV18 and TRBJ2-3; no reliable D call. V was pared by 8 bases and J by 2 bases, with 8 bases between. Germline loops: CDR1 KGHSH, CDR2 LQKENI. The CDR3 is 12 amino acids. The CDR3 DNA sequence: TGTGCCAGCGAAGACACCACAGATACGCAGTATTTT. Translating it yields CASEDTTDTQYF.

This clonotype was recorded at least ten times. The chain is built from TRBV2 and TRBJ2-3, with TRBD1 as a possible D gene (6 bases). Looked up from germline, CDR1 is SNHLY and CDR2 is FYNNEI. Between the trimmed V and J ends, which lost 5 bases and 1 base, there was a span of 13 bases. The CDR3 spans 15 residues. CDR3 region: CASSQGQARTDTQYF. The CDR3 nucleotides are TGTGCCAGCAGTCAGGGGCAGGCCCGCACAGATACGCAGTATTTT. The whole variable domain, filled in from reference TRBV2 and TRBJ2-3, reads EPEVTQTPSHQVTQMGQEVILRCVPISNHLYFYWYRQILGQKVEFLVSFYNNEISEKSEIFDDQFSVERPDGSNFTLKIRSTKLEDSAMYFCASSQGQARTDTQYFGPGTRLTVL.

This chain connects TRBV14 to TRBJ2-7; D may be TRBD2 (6 bases). The V gene lost 0 bases and the J gene lost 1 base, with 10 bases spanning the gap. Per germline, CDR1 SGHDN and CDR2 FVKESK. The CDR3 runs to 15 residues. Here the CDR3 DNA reads TGTGCCAGCAGCCAAGACCCGGGACTTTCCTACGAGCAGTACTTC. Protein: CASSQDPGLSYEQYF.

This clonotype was seen more than once but under ten times. This chain connects TRBV5-1 to TRBJ2-5; D gene uncertain. The CDR3 runs 13 residues. Trimming left V 0 bases short and J 6 bases short, with 9 bases between. Germline CDR1 is SGHRS and CDR2 is YFSETQ. This CDR3 is CASSLALSQTQYF. The CDR3 DNA follows: TGCGCCAGCAGCTTGGCCTTATCCCAGACCCAGTACTTC.

V usage is TRBV4-1 and J usage is TRBJ1-3, with D unresolved. CDR1 is MGHRA, CDR2 YSYEKL, per germline. V was cut by 0 bases and J by 8 bases, with 20 bases left in between. The CDR3 totals 17 residues. In DNA, the CDR3 is TGCGCCAGCAGCCAAGATGAAATATTCAGTCTGGAAGACACCATATATTTT. Translation gives CASSQDEIFSLEDTIYF.

This clonotype has at least ten counts. This chain connects TRBV27 to TRBJ1-1; a weak D match, TRBD1 (5 bases). The V end was cut by 4 bases, the J end by 10 bases, with 13 bases between. The CDR3 is 12 residues long. CDR1 and CDR2 (germline): MNHEY, SMNVEV (reference sequence). This CDR3 reads CASSSGGVRAFF. The CDR3, as DNA: TGTGCCAGCAGTTCGGGAGGGGTTAGAGCTTTCTTT.

This clonotype was observed at least ten times. The V call is TRBV6-1, the J call TRBJ2-3; D gene unclear. This CDR3 is 16 amino acids long. V lost 7 bases, J lost 0 bases, and 17 bases lay in between. Germline V gene data show CDR1 as MNHNS and CDR2 as SASEGT. The CDR3 protein is CASTILAEPSTDTQYF. For the CDR3, the DNA is TGTGCCAGCACTATACTGGCGGAGCCTAGCACAGATACGCAGTATTTT.

This clonotype was counted at least ten times. V gene TRBV28 combines with J gene TRBJ2-1; TRBD2 agrees at 12 bases. The CDR3 runs 17 residues. J lost 9 bases, V lost 5 bases, and 14 bases had no gene match. Germline CDR1 and CDR2: MDHEN and SYDVKM. The CDR3 reads CASSPGGRTSGMREQFF. The CDR3 DNA is TGTGCCAGCAGTCCAGGGGGACGGACTAGCGGGATGCGTGAGCAGTTCTTC.

The chain combines TRBV5-1 with TRBJ2-1; TRBD2 aligns across 9 bases. The junction had 8 bases not matched to a gene; V was cut back by 3 bases and J by 4 bases. The CDR3 sequence is 16 residues long. Looked up from germline, CDR1 is SGHRS and CDR2 is YFSETQ. DNA of the CDR3: TGCGCCAGCAGCTCAGGAGCGGGAGGCTTTTACAATGAGCAGTTCTTC. Its protein product is CASSSGAGGFYNEQFF.

This clonotype was observed at least ten times. The V and J genes are TRBV6-1 and TRBJ1-5; D is perhaps TRBD1 (6 bases). CDR3 size: 15 residues. Germline values: CDR1 MNHNS, CDR2 SASEGT. V was shortened by 6 bases and J by 0 bases, with 12 bases between the two germline ends. CDR3 loop: CASRFTGSSNQPQHF. The CDR3 DNA is TGTGCCAGCAGGTTTACAGGGAGTAGCAATCAGCCCCAGCATTTT.

This clonotype was counted between two and nine times. J is TRBJ2-5 and V is TRBV5-6; TRBD1 might be the D (6 bases). This CDR3 has 14 amino acids. CDR1 and CDR2 (germline): SGHDT, YYEEEE. The V end was cut by 4 bases, the J end by 5 bases, with 15 bases between. The CDR3 is CASSPTRGFETQYF. DNA for the CDR3: TGTGCCAGCAGCCCCACCAGGGGCTTTGAGACCCAGTACTTC.

Remarks on this clonotype: A much larger clonotype is one base distant, so this may be a read error. Because the CDR3 is missing its conserved closing phenylalanine or tryptophan, this is likely a read error. V is TRBV9 and J is TRBJ1-1; a weak D match, TRBD1 (5 bases). Germline assignment: CDR1 SGDLS and CDR2 YYNGEE. The V gene lost 0 bases and the J gene lost 0 bases, with 9 bases spanning the gap. The CDR3 spans 15 residues. The CDR3 reads CASSVEGIMNTEAFL. The CDR3, as DNA: TGTGCCAGCAGCGTAGAGGGGATCATGAACACTGAAGCTTTCCTT.

There are many counts of this clonotype. The chain links TRBV29-1 to TRBJ2-7, with TRBD2 identical over 7 bases. Germline assignment: CDR1 SQVTM and CDR2 ANQGSEA. V was clipped by 6 bases and J by 0 bases; unmatched bases: 8. The length of the CDR3 is 14 residues. CDR3 protein: CSVQRGTGSYEQYF. CDR3 in DNA: TGCAGCGTCCAGCGGGGCACCGGCTCCTACGAGCAGTACTTC.

This clonotype was picked up a small number of times. This sequence joins TRBV20-1 and TRBJ2-1, with TRBD2 matching over 12 bases. Losses at the gene ends were 6 bases for V and 0 bases for J; bases not matched to a gene: 9. Looked up from germline, CDR1 is DFQATT and CDR2 is SNEGSKA (reference sequence). CDR3 length: 17 residues. The CDR3 sequence is CSAPGLAGPLSYNEQFF. Written as DNA, the CDR3 is TGCAGTGCCCCGGGACTAGCGGGTCCCCTCTCCTACAATGAGCAGTTCTTC.

This clonotype occurred many times. The chain carries TRBV20-1 and TRBJ1-2, with D uncertain. The V and J ends lost 6 bases and 2 bases respectively, with 10 bases between them. This CDR3 is 12 amino acids long. The germline CDR1 and CDR2 sequences are DFQATT and SNEGSKA (reference sequence). CDR3 bases: TGCAGTGCCCTATCTGGGAACTATGGCTACACCTTC. This codes for CSALSGNYGYTF.

This clonotype came up many times. The chain recombines TRBV3-1 with TRBJ1-5, with 9 nucleotides matching TRBD1. CDR1 LGHDT and CDR2 YNNKEL come from the germline V gene (reference sequence). CDR3 length equals 17 residues. J gave up 5 bases and V 2 bases, and 10 bases lay outside the gene matches. CDR3 DNA sequence: TGTGCCAGCAGCCAAACTGATCAGGGACAGGGTGATCAGCCCCAGCATTTT. This sequence encodes CASSQTDQGQGDQPQHF.

This clonotype appeared many times. This chain uses TRBV29-1 with TRBJ2-1; no definite D call. V was shortened by 7 bases and J by 0 bases, with 13 bases between the two germline ends. In germline, CDR1 is SQVTM, CDR2 ANQGSEA. The CDR3 covers 14 residues. Here the CDR3 reads CSERPTSSYNEQFF. Here the CDR3 DNA reads TGCAGCGAACGACCGACGAGCTCCTACAATGAGCAGTTCTTC.

This chain uses TRBV11-2 with TRBJ1-2; 7 nucleotides align to TRBD1. V shed 5 bases and J 7 bases; nucleotides not matched to a gene: 10. Germline V CDR1 and CDR2: SGHAT, FQNNGV. There are 14 residues in the CDR3. Here the CDR3 reads CASSLIPGGAGYTF. The CDR3 nucleotides read TGTGCCAGCAGCCTTATCCCAGGGGGGGCTGGCTACACCTTC.

This clonotype was detected many times. This chain uses TRBV27 with TRBJ1-1; D might be TRBD1 (6 bases). This CDR3 has 15 residues. Germline assignment: CDR1 MNHEY and CDR2 SMNVEV (reference sequence). Trimming left V 6 bases short and J 4 bases short, with 18 bases between. The CDR3: CASSRNPTGITEAFF. CDR3 bases: TGTGCCAGCAGCAGAAACCCCACAGGGATCACTGAAGCTTTCTTT.